The table lists the clone carrying this T cell receptor beta chain with many counts. Its antigen is as yet unknown. Germline V CDR1 and CDR2: DFQATT, SNEGSKA (reference sequence). Deletions cut 0 bases from V and 7 bases from J, with 4 bases between. This CDR3 region has 12 residues. This sample was taken from a study of response to subunit inactivated influenza vaccine. Study-wide findings and caveats: Few additional T cells are recruited per seasonal influenza vaccination, authors suggested.

Each CDR3 protein is one row after TCRdb ran MiXCR on the RT-PCR reads. The sample yields 170,000 or so distinct CDR3 sequences, 9.5% to 12% seen once. The gene calls are TRBV20-1 and TRBJ1-6; no reliable D call. The receptor comes from a man between 50 and 69 years old who received an inactivated influenza vaccine. Sequences were derived from CD8+ T cells sorted from PBMCs, sampled less than 30 months after vaccination. The CDR3 here is CSARDVNSPLHF. The CDR3 DNA is TGCAGTGCTAGAGATGTGAATTCACCCCTCCACTTT.